The 32 T cell receptor beta chains below all came from one sample that was sequenced in a study of blood T cells in healthy people across ages. Primed by a sample-barcoded 5' primer and a J-beta primer mix, a second PCR proceeded for about 6 to 12 cycles. TCRdb recomputed calls from the 5' RACE reads with MiXCR, one row per CDR3 protein. The profile shows 1.5 million to 2 million distinct CDR3 sequences, more than 35% of them singletons. Sequencing used blood. The receptors originated from a human donor in good health.

Many counts were recorded for this clonotype. This chain uses TRBV28 with TRBJ2-7, with TRBD1 matching 11 bases. Germline V gene lookup returns CDR1 MDHEN and CDR2 SYDVKM. J gave up 5 bases and V 6 bases, and 6 bases lay outside the gene matches. This CDR3 has 14 amino acids. Here the CDR3 reads CASSTDRGLDEQYF. CDR3 nucleotide sequence: TGTGCCAGCAGCACGGACAGGGGGCTGGACGAGCAGTACTTC.

The V and J genes are TRBV29-1 and TRBJ2-1, with 13 bases lining up with TRBD2. CDR1 SQVTM and CDR2 ANQGSEA come from the germline V gene. Germline trimming cut 5 bases from V and 9 bases from J; bases unmatched to any gene: 19. This CDR3 spans 18 amino acids. The CDR3: CSVLGLAGARAGRGEQFF. The CDR3 DNA is TGCAGCGTTCTAGGACTAGCGGGGGCTAGAGCGGGGAGAGGTGAGCAGTTCTTC.

This clonotype showed up just a few times. The chain combines TRBV6-2 or TRBV6-3 with TRBJ2-5; D is perhaps TRBD1 or TRBD2 (5 bases each). With 6 bases removed from V and 5 bases from J, the gap between germline ends came to 16 bases. The CDR3 consists of 14 residues. CDR1 and CDR2 from the germline V gene are MNHEY and SVGEGT. CDR3 bases: TGTGCCAGCAGACGGGACCACCTGTCGGAGACCCAGTACTTC. Translation: CASRRDHLSETQYF.

This clonotype was recorded a few times. The chain couples TRBV7-9 to TRBJ2-1, with a possible D match to TRBD2 (5 bases). Germline CDR1 reads SEHNR; CDR2 reads FQNEAQ (reference sequence). The CDR3 is 16 residues long. Trimming left V 3 bases short and J 0 bases short, with 12 bases between. DNA of the CDR3: TGTGCCAGCAGCTTGGGAGTGCCCAGCTCCTACAATGAGCAGTTCTTC. It codes for CASSLGVPSSYNEQFF.

The CDR3: CASSTLTGTGGSNEQFF. In DNA, the CDR3 is TGTGCCAGCAGCACATTAACCGGGACAGGGGGCTCCAATGAGCAGTTCTTC. The chain uses TRBV5-5 and TRBJ2-1, with 12 nucleotides matching TRBD1. This CDR3 has 17 residues. V trimming: 4 bases; J trimming: 6 bases; junction bases outside the gene matches: 11. CDR1 and CDR2 from the germline V gene are SGHKS and YYEKEE (reference sequence).

The rearrangement uses TRBV6-5 and TRBJ2-3, with 9 bases fitting TRBD1. This CDR3 has 15 amino acids. J lost 0 bases, V lost 6 bases, and 4 bases had no gene match. Germline CDR1 and CDR2: MNHEY and SVGAGI. Written as DNA, the CDR3 is TGTGCCAGCAGGATCGGACAGGGGAGCACAGATACGCAGTATTTT. This codes for CASRIGQGSTDTQYF.

The chain is built from TRBV28 and TRBJ1-1; D is unclear. The V end was cut by 3 bases, the J end by 4 bases, with 15 bases between. This CDR3 has 15 residues. Germline CDR1 MDHEN, CDR2 SYDVKM. The chain's CDR3 is CASSLENNGGTEAFF. DNA for the CDR3: TGTGCCAGCAGTTTGGAAAATAACGGAGGCACTGAAGCTTTCTTT. Full variable domain (missing parts from reference TRBV28 and TRBJ1-1): DVKVTQSSRYLVKRTGEKVFLECVQDMDHENMFWYRQDPGLGLRLIYFSYDVKMKEKGDIPEGYSVSREKKERFSLILESASTNQTSMYLCASSLENNGGTEAFFGQGTRLTVV.

The V and J genes are TRBV29-1 and TRBJ1-2, with D possibly being TRBD1 (6 bases). Germline values: CDR1 SQVTM, CDR2 ANQGSEA. This CDR3 contains 14 residues. Trimming cost V 3 bases and J 4 bases, with 15 bases left between them. The CDR3, as DNA: TGCAGCGTTGACGACCCCGACAGGCGCTATGGCTACACCTTC. Translated, it gives CSVDDPDRRYGYTF.

The chain recombines TRBV7-8 with TRBJ1-5, with 8 bases fitting TRBD1. Germline V gene lookup returns CDR1 SGHVS and CDR2 FQNEAQ. V lost 4 bases, J lost 6 bases, and 11 bases stayed unmatched. The CDR3 consists of 16 residues. The CDR3 DNA is TGTGCCAGCAGCTCGATACAGGGGGGAGCGGGTCAGCCCCAGCATTTT. Amino acid sequence: CASSSIQGGAGQPQHF.

The table lists this clonotype with a few counts. The chain employs TRBV5-1 and TRBJ2-7, with D unclear. Trimming took off 2 bases at V and 4 bases at J, with 10 bases between the two ends. This CDR3 region has 13 residues. Germline V gene sequence: CDR1 SGHRS, CDR2 YFSETQ. CDR3 protein: CASSFSRNYEQYF. The CDR3 coding sequence is TGCGCCAGCAGCTTCTCCAGAAATTACGAGCAGTACTTC.

The chain uses TRBV6-1 and TRBJ1-1; no firm D call. Trimming pared 1 base from V and 3 bases from J, leaving 9 bases between. This CDR3 is 14 amino acids long. Germline assignment: CDR1 MNHNS and CDR2 SASEGT. The CDR3, as DNA: TGTGCCAGCAGTGAAGTAGGGAGGGACACTGAAGCTTTCTTT. Encoded protein: CASSEVGRDTEAFF.

This chain connects TRBV6-1 to TRBJ1-4, with D maybe TRBD1 (5 bases). This CDR3 comprises 15 residues. Germline-derived CDR1 and CDR2 are MNHNS and SASEGT. The V end was cut by 1 base, the J end by 16 bases, with 22 bases between. The CDR3 region is CASSEVGRAIVQRFF. The CDR3 nucleotides read TGTGCCAGCAGTGAAGTGGGCAGGGCTATTGTACAACGGTTTTTT.

This clonotype was seen more than once but under ten times. The chain couples TRBV5-1 to TRBJ2-3; TRBD2 might be the D (5 bases). The V gene lost 6 bases and the J gene lost 4 bases, with 15 bases spanning the gap. The CDR3 loop spans 14 amino acids. The germline gives CDR1 SGHRS, CDR2 YFSETQ. CDR3 residues: CASKSAGPSDTQYF. The CDR3 DNA reads TGCGCCAGCAAGTCTGCGGGCCCGTCAGATACGCAGTATTTT.

The J gene is TRBJ2-7, the V gene TRBV10-3; 7 positions match TRBD1. CDR1 ENHRY and CDR2 SYGVKD come from the germline V gene. The CDR3 contains 16 residues. V shed 2 bases and J 10 bases; nucleotides not matched to a gene: 17. This CDR3 reads CAISEESPGQINDQYF. CDR3 in DNA: TGTGCCATCAGTGAGGAATCCCCGGGACAGATAAATGATCAGTACTTC.

The table lists this clonotype with a few counts. A much bigger clone sits one base away, suggesting this may be a read error. The gene calls are TRBV6-2 or TRBV6-3 and TRBJ2-1, with D possibly TRBD2 on 5 matching bases. This CDR3 spans 16 amino acids. CDR1 MNHEY and CDR2 SVGEGT come from the germline V gene. The CDR3 reads CASLAAPRDIYNGQFF. CDR3 sequence (DNA): TGTGCCAGCCTGGCCGCCCCACGGGATATCTACAATGGGCAGTTCTTC.

The V call is TRBV27, the J call TRBJ2-2; no clear D. The CDR3 spans 12 residues. Germline assignment: CDR1 MNHEY and CDR2 SMNVEV (reference sequence). V lost 7 bases to trimming and J lost 5 bases, with 8 bases between them. In nucleotides, the CDR3 is TGTGCCAGCACCCATGGGACCGGGGAGCTGTTTTTT. It encodes CASTHGTGELFF.

This clonotype was counted between two and nine times. The chain has TRBV12-3 or TRBV12-4 and TRBJ2-3; 9 positions agree with TRBD2. V gave up 1 base and J gave up 6 bases; unmatched junction bases: 5. The length of the CDR3 is 15 residues. CDR3 in amino acids: CASSLERGALDTQYF. Written as DNA, the CDR3 is TGTGCCAGCAGTTTAGAGCGGGGGGCATTGGATACGCAGTATTTT.

The V and J genes are TRBV5-1 and TRBJ2-7, with a weak D call TRBD1 (6 bases). The CDR3 sequence is 15 residues long. With 0 bases removed from V and 5 bases from J, the gap between germline ends came to 15 bases. Per germline, CDR1 SGHRS and CDR2 YFSETQ. The CDR3 DNA follows: TGCGCCAGCAGCTTGGAGCAGGGGCTTCAGCACGAGCAGTACTTC. Protein product: CASSLEQGLQHEQYF.

This clonotype was recorded many times. The J gene is TRBJ1-6, the V gene TRBV5-1; 9 nucleotides align to TRBD1. The V gene end was trimmed by 0 bases and the J gene end by 10 bases; junction bases not matched to a gene: 5. Germline V gene data show CDR1 as SGHRS and CDR2 as YFSETQ. The CDR3 runs to 15 residues. Here the CDR3 DNA reads TGCGCCAGCAGCTTGGCGGGACAGGGTAGGTCACCCCTCCACTTT. Amino acid sequence: CASSLAGQGRSPLHF. Together with reference TRBV5-1 and TRBJ1-6, the CDR3 gives the full variable domain: KAGVTQTPRYLIKTRGQQVTLSCSPISGHRSVSWYQQTPGQGLQFLFEYFSETQRNKGNFPGRFSGRQFSNSRSEMNVSTLELGDSALYLCASSLAGQGRSPLHFGNGTRLTVT.

The chain is built from TRBV10-3 and TRBJ2-5; possible D gene TRBD1, 6 bases. TRBJ2-1 matches the DNA end more closely, so the J call is doubtful. Germline values: CDR1 ENHRY, CDR2 SYGVKD. The CDR3 spans 14 residues. The CDR3 reads CAIRSGTHQETQFF. The CDR3 nucleotides are TGTGCCATCCGCTCCGGGACACACCAAGAGACCCAGTTCTTC.

This clonotype has just a few counts. This chain joins TRBV2 and TRBJ2-7; D is ambiguous. The germline V and J ends were trimmed by 2 bases and 4 bases, with 12 bases remaining between them. The CDR3 totals 14 residues. CDR1 and CDR2 from the germline V gene are SNHLY and FYNNEI. The CDR3 DNA reads TGTGCCAGCAGTGAAATGGCAGGCAGATACGAGCAGTACTTC. It specifies CASSEMAGRYEQYF.

This clonotype was picked up a small number of times. The rearrangement uses TRBV9 and TRBJ1-2, with D perhaps matching TRBD1 (6 bases). Germline V gene sequence: CDR1 SGDLS, CDR2 YYNGEE. Trimming pared 3 bases from V and 4 bases from J, leaving 13 bases between. This CDR3 has 14 residues. CDR3 in DNA: TGTGCCAGCAGCGGGTGGTCGACAGGCTATGGCTACACCTTC. Its translation is CASSGWSTGYGYTF. The whole variable domain, remainder taken from reference TRBV9 and TRBJ1-2, is DSGVTQTPKHLITATGQRVTLRCSPRSGDLSVYWYQQSLDQGLQFLIQYYNGEERAKGNILERFSAQQFPDLHSELNLSSLELGDSALYFCASSGWSTGYGYTFGSGTRLTVV.

The chain links TRBV20-1 to TRBJ2-1; tentatively, D is TRBD1 or TRBD2 (5 bases each). V was clipped by 0 bases and J by 0 bases, with 12 bases between them. This CDR3 region has 16 residues. Germline CDR1 DFQATT, CDR2 SNEGSKA (reference sequence). CDR3 region: CSARDGGPSSYNEQFF. CDR3 DNA: TGCAGTGCTAGAGATGGGGGACCGAGCTCCTACAATGAGCAGTTCTTC.

The CDR3: CASSTHFYRSSYEQYF. CDR3 bases: TGTGCCAGCAGTACCCACTTCTACCGTAGCTCCTACGAGCAGTACTTC. The chain links TRBV12-3 or TRBV12-4 to TRBJ2-7, with no clear D. Trimming shortened V by 5 bases and J by 0 bases, and 17 bases separated the two germline ends. The CDR3 contains 16 residues.

This clonotype turned up a few times. The V call is TRBV4-1, the J call TRBJ2-7; D possibly corresponds to TRBD1 (6 bases). Trimming shortened V by 4 bases and J by 7 bases, and 20 bases separated the two germline ends. There are 15 residues in the CDR3. The germline gives CDR1 MGHRA, CDR2 YSYEKL. The CDR3 here is CASSPSGTRGREQYF. The CDR3 coding sequence is TGCGCCAGCAGCCCCTCCGGGACAAGGGGCCGGGAGCAGTACTTC.

This sequence joins TRBV3-1 and TRBJ2-5; maybe TRBD1 (5 bases). Trimming pared 6 bases from V and 5 bases from J, leaving 22 bases between. The CDR3 totals 16 residues. The germline gives CDR1 LGHDT, CDR2 YNNKEL (reference sequence). CDR3 residues: CASRATTPRPGETQYF. The CDR3 DNA is TGTGCCAGCAGGGCTACGACACCCCGACCAGGGGAGACCCAGTACTTC.

CDR3: CAYQRGWGSYEQYF. The CDR3 coding sequence is TGTGCCTACCAACGGGGGTGGGGGTCCTACGAGCAGTACTTC. This chain connects TRBV30 to TRBJ2-7, with D perhaps TRBD2 (6 bases). Germline lookup yields CDR1 GTSNPN and CDR2 SVGIG (reference sequence). The CDR3 extends over 14 amino acids. The V end lost 7 bases, the J end lost 1 base, and 17 bases lay between the germline ends.

The V and J genes are TRBV3-1 and TRBJ2-1; D tentatively fits TRBD1 or TRBD2 (6 bases each). V was cut by 6 bases and J by 5 bases, with 14 bases left in between. This CDR3 has 14 amino acids. CDR1 is LGHDT, CDR2 YNNKEL, per germline (reference sequence). The CDR3 DNA reads as TGTGCCAGCAGTATTTGGGGGGCCAACAATGAGCAGTTCTTC. It is translated as CASSIWGANNEQFF.

V and J are TRBV4-3 and TRBJ2-3; a weak D match, TRBD1 (5 bases). The V gene lost 0 bases and the J gene lost 4 bases, with 17 bases spanning the gap. Germline V gene data show CDR1 as LGHNA and CDR2 as YSLEER. The CDR3 consists of 17 residues. CDR3 nucleotides: TGCGCCAGCAGCCAAGATGCTGGGGCTGGGGCTCCAGATACGCAGTATTTT. Protein sequence: CASSQDAGAGAPDTQYF.

This clonotype was seen a few times. The genes are TRBV7-2 and TRBJ1-2; the D gene is possibly TRBD1 (5 bases). The germline gives CDR1 SGHTA, CDR2 FQGNSA. V was cut by 2 bases and J by 4 bases, with 11 bases left in between. The CDR3 runs to 14 residues. The CDR3 spells CASSLSGAIYGYTF. The CDR3 DNA sequence: TGTGCCAGCAGCTTAAGCGGGGCCATCTATGGCTACACCTTC. The full variable domain, its missing parts supplied by reference TRBV7-2 and TRBJ1-2, is GAGVSQSPSNKVTEKGKDVELRCDPISGHTALYWYRQSLGQGLEFLIYFQGNSAPDKSGLPSDRFSAERTGGSVSTLTIQRTQQEDSAVYLCASSLSGAIYGYTFGSGTRLTVV.

This chain links TRBV11-3 with TRBJ1-6; 8 positions agree with TRBD1. Germline loops: CDR1 SGHNT, CDR2 YENEEA. This CDR3 comprises 16 residues. The V and J ends lost 3 bases and 2 bases, in that order; junction bases with no gene match: 3. The CDR3 is CASSLAQGAYNSPLHF. Here the CDR3 DNA reads TGTGCCAGCAGCTTGGCACAGGGGGCCTATAATTCACCCCTCCACTTT.

This clonotype was counted between two and nine times. The V call is TRBV20-1, the J call TRBJ2-1, with 10 positions matching TRBD2. The CDR3 extends over 12 amino acids. CDR1 and CDR2 (germline): DFQATT, SNEGSKA (reference sequence). CDR3 loop: CGSGGLYNEQFF. The CDR3 DNA sequence: TGCGGTAGCGGGGGGCTCTACAATGAGCAGTTCTTC.